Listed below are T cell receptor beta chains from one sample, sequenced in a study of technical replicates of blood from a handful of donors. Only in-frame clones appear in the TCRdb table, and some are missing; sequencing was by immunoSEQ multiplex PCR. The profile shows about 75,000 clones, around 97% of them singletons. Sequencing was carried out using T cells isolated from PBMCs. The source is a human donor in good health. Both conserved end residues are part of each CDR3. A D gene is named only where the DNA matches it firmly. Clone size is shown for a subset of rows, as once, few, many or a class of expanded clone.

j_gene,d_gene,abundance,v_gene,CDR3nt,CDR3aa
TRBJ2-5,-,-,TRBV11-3,TGTGCCAGCAGCTTAGTTAGGGGAAGGGAGACCCAGTACTTC,CASSLVRGRETQYF
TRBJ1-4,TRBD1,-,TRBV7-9,TGTGCCAGCAGCCCCGAGGCAGGGGGTGAAAAACTGTTTTTT,CASSPEAGGEKLFF
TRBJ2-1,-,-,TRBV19,TGTGCCAGTAGTAACCAGGGGTGGAATGAGCAGTTCTTC,CASSNQGWNEQFF
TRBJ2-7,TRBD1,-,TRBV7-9,TGTGCCAGCAGCCGGGGACAGGGGGATCACGAGCAGTACTTC,CASSRGQGDHEQYF
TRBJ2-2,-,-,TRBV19,TGTGCCAGTAGTATGCAGGCGAACACCGGGGAGCTGTTTTTT,CASSMQANTGELFF
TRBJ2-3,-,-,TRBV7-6,TGTGCCAGCAGCCACGCCCCAGGGGCAGATACGCAGTATTTT,CASSHAPGADTQYF
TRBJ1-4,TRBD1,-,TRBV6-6,TGTGCCAGCAGTTCGACAGGGTTCGGTGAAAAACTGTTTTTT,CASSSTGFGEKLFF
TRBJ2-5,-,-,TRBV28,TGTGCCAGCTCTGACAGTTCTGAGACCCAGTACTTC,CASSDSSETQYF
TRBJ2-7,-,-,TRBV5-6,TGTGCCAGCAGCCTGACAGGCAGGGAGCAGTACTTC,CASSLTGREQYF
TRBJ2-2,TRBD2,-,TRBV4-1,TGCGCCAGCAGCCAGTCACTAGCGGGGGTAAACACCGGGGAGCTGTTTTTT,CASSQSLAGVNTGELFF
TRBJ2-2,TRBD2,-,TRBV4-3,TGCGCCAGCAGCCAAGACACTAGCGGGAGATTAAGCCACGGGGAGCTGTTTTTT,CASSQDTSGRLSHGELFF
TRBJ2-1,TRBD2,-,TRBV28,TGTGCCAGCGTCGGGACTAGCATTTACAATGAGCAGTTCTTC,CASVGTSIYNEQFF
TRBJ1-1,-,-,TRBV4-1,TGCGCCAGCAGCCAAATACAGGGCTTCGGTAAAGCTTTCTTT,CASSQIQGFGKAFF
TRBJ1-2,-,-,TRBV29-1,TGCAGCGTCCCTAATGAAAAGAGTGGCTACACCTTC,CSVPNEKSGYTF
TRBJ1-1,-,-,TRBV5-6,TGTGCCAGCGGACCCCCTGGGGAAGGGGCTAAGGCTTTCTTT,CASGPPGEGAKAFF
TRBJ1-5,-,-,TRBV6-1,TGTGCCAGCAGGGATACAGGGCCTCAGCCCCAGCATTTT,CASRDTGPQPQHF
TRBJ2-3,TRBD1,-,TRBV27,TGTGCCAGCGCAGAGGGACAGGGGGCTGAGGATACGCAGTATTTT,CASAEGQGAEDTQYF
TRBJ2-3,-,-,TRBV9,TGTGCCAGCAGCGTAGACAGCGGAGCTAGCACAGATACGCAGTATTTT,CASSVDSGASTDTQYF
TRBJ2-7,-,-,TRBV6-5,TGTGCCAGCAGTTTCGGGAGAGGGTCCTACGAGCAGTACTTC,CASSFGRGSYEQYF
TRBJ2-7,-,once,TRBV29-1,TGCAGCGTAGAGGCGGGGTTCGGCTCCTACGAGCAGTACTTC,CSVEAGFGSYEQYF
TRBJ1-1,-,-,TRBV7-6,TGTGCCAGCAGCTTAGGGGAGGGTGGCACTGAAGCTTTCTTT,CASSLGEGGTEAFF
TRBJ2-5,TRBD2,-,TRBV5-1,TGCGCCAGCAGCCTGGAGACTAGCGGAGAGACCCAGTACTTC,CASSLETSGETQYF
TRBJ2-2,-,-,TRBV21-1,TGTGCCAGCAGCAAAGGGCGGGACACCGGGGAGCTGTTTTTT,CASSKGRDTGELFF
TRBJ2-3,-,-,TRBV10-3,TGTGCCGTTCAGTCAGTAGATACGCAGTATTTT,CAVQSVDTQYF
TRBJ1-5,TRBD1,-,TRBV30,TGTGCCTGGAGTGTAGGGGGCGATAATCAGCCCCAGCATTTT,CAWSVGGDNQPQHF
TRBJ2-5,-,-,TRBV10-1,TGCGCCAGCAGTGAACAGACAGGCGTTCCGCTGGAGACCCAGTACTTC,CASSEQTGVPLETQYF
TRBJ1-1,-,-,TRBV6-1,TGTGCCAGCAGTGAAGCGTTGGCCAGGGGCCACACTGAAGCTTTCTTT,CASSEALARGHTEAFF
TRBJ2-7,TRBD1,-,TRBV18,TGTGCCAGCTCACGCCGACAGGGGAGCCTACTTAACATATACGAGCAGTACTTC,CASSRRQGSLLNIYEQYF
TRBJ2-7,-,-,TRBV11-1,TGTGCAAGCAGCTTGGTGGCAGTCTCCTACGAGCAGTACTTC,CASSLVAVSYEQYF
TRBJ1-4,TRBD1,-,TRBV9,TGTGCCAGCAGCGGCGGACAGGGCCCTTATGAAAAACTGTTTTTT,CASSGGQGPYEKLFF
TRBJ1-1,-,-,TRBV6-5,TGTGCCAGCAGTTACACATACCTCAATCTGAACACTGAAGCTTTCTTT,CASSYTYLNLNTEAFF
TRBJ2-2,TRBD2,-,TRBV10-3,TGTGCCATCAGTGTTGGCGGGAGCACCGGGGAGCTGTTTTTT,CAISVGGSTGELFF